The clone carrying this T cell receptor (beta chain) qualifies as large. Its antigen is not identified. The CDR3 runs 12 residues. From germline, CDR1 is MGHDK and CDR2 SYGVNS. The V and J ends lost 8 bases and 7 bases respectively, with 11 bases between them. The data belong to a study of cytotoxic CD8 clonotypes in ibrutinib-treated CLL. About the research overall: Responses: roughly 25 partial, 2 complete; after median around 68 months, 14 stayed remitted, roughly 12 progressed.

Study-wide points: Public clonotypes showed up rarely, and on treatment they shrank or held steady. An increase in clonality occurred at ibrutinib response, followed by a return toward baseline at progression.

TCRdb's table, derived via immunoSEQ multiplex PCR, lists solely in-frame clones and lacks some. The sample consists of 30,000 to 40,000 clones, 69% of them appearing once. This chain uses TRBV25-1 with TRBJ2-2; possibly TRBD1 for D (5 bases). The sample in question was PBMCs, obtained before ibrutinib treatment. This receptor was taken from a human donor with chronic lymphocytic leukemia. The CDR3, as DNA: TGTGCCAGCGAGCCAGGGATCGGGGAGCTGTTTTTT. Translating it yields CASEPGIGELFF.